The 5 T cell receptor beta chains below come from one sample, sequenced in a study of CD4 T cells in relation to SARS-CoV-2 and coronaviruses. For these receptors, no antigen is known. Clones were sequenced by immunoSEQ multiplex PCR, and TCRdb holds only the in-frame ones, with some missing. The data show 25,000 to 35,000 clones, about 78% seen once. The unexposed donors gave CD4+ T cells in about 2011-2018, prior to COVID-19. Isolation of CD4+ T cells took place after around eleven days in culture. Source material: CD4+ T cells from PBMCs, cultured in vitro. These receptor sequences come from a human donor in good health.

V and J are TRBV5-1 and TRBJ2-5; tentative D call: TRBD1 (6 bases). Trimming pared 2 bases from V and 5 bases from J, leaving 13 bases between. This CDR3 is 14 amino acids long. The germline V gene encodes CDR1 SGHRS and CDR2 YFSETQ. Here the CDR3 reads CASSFAGVLETQYF. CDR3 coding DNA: TGCGCCAGCAGCTTTGCAGGGGTGCTGGAGACCCAGTACTTC. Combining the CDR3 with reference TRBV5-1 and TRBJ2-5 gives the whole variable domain KAGVTQTPRYLIKTRGQQVTLSCSPISGHRSVSWYQQTPGQGLQFLFEYFSETQRNKGNFPGRFSGRQFSNSRSEMNVSTLELGDSALYLCASSFAGVLETQYFGPGTRLLVL.

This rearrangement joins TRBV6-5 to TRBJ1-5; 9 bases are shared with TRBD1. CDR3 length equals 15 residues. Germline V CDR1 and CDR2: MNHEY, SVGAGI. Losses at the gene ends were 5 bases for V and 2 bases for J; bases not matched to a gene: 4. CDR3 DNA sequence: TGTGCCAGCAGTAGGACAGGGGAGGGCAATCAGCCCCAGCATTTT. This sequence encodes CASSRTGEGNQPQHF.

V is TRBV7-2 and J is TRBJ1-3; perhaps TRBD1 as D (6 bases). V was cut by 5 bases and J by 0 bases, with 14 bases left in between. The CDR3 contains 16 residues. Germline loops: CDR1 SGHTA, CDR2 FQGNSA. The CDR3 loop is CASSLSTGNSGNTIYF. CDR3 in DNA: TGTGCCAGCAGCCTGAGTACAGGGAACTCTGGAAACACCATATATTTT.

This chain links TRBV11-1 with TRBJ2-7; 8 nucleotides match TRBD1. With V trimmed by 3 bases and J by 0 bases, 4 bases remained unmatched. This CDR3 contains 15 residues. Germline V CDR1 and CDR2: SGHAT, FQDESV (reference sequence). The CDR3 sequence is CASSLDRDASYEQYF. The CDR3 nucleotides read TGTGCCAGCAGCTTGGACAGGGATGCCTCCTACGAGCAGTACTTC.

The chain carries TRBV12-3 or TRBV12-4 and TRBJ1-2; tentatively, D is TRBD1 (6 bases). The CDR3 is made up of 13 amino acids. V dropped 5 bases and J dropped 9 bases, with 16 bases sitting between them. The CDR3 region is CASSTTGSESYTF. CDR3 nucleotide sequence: TGTGCCAGCAGTACGACAGGTTCTGAGAGCTACACCTTC.